This TCR beta chain was sequenced in a study of T cells in narcolepsy. Across the whole study: Enrolled donors included narcolepsy type 1 or type 2 patients and healthy controls.

This clone was detected only once. Method: immunoSEQ multiplex PCR; TCRdb's copy keeps in-frame clones and lacks some. The sample records approximately 22,000 clones, just over 60% being singletons. The sample was memory (CD45RA-) CD4+ T cells from blood. This clonotype was obtained from a human donor in good health.

The CDR3 spells CASSLRGQSTDTQYF. The CDR3 region has the DNA TGTGCCAGCAGCTTAAGGGGCCAAAGCACAGATACGCAGTATTTT. This chain uses TRBV7-3 with TRBJ2-3, with D possibly matching TRBD1 (5 bases). CDR3 length equals 15 residues. Trimming cost V 1 base and J 0 bases, with 8 bases left between them. Germline V gene sequence: CDR1 SGHTA, CDR2 FQGTGA.